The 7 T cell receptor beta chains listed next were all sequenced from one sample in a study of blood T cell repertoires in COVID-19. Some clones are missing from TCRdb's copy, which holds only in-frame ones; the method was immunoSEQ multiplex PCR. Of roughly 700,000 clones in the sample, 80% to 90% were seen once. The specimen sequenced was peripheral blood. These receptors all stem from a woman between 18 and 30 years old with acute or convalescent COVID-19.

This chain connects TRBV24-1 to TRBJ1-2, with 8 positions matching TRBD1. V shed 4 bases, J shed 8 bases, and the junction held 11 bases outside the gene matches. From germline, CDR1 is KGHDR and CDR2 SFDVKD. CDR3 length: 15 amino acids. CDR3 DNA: TGTGCCACCAGTGACCCCTCGACAGGGGTGAGGGGCTACACCTTC. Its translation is CATSDPSTGVRGYTF.

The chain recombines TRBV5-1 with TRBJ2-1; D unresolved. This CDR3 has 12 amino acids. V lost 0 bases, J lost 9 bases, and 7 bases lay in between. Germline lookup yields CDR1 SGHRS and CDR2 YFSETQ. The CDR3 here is CASSLAPFEQFF. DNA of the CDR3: TGCGCCAGCAGCTTGGCCCCTTTTGAGCAGTTCTTC.

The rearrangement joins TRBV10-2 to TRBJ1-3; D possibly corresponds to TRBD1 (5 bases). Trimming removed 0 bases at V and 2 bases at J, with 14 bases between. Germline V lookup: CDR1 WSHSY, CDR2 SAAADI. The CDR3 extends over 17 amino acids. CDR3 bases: TGCGCCAGCAGTGAGTCGGGGCAGGGCGGCCCTGGAAACACCATATATTTT. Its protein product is CASSESGQGGPGNTIYF.

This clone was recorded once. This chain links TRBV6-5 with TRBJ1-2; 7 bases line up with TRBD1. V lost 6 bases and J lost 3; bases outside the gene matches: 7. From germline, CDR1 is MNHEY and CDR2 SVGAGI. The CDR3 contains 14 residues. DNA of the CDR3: TGTGCCAGCAGACGAGACAGGGTCGACTATGGCTACACCTTC. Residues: CASRRDRVDYGYTF.

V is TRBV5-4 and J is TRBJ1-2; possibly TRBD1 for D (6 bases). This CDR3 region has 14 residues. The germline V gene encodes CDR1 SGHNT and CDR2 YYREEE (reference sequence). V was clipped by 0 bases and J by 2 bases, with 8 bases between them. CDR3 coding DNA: TGTGCCAGCAGCTTGGACAGGGAGAACTATGGCTACACCTTC. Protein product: CASSLDRENYGYTF.

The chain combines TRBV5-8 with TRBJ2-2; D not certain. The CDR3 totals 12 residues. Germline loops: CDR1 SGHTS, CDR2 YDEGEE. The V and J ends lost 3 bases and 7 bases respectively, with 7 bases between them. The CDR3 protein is CASSSPGGELFF. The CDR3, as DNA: TGTGCCAGCAGCTCCCCGGGCGGGGAGCTGTTTTTT.

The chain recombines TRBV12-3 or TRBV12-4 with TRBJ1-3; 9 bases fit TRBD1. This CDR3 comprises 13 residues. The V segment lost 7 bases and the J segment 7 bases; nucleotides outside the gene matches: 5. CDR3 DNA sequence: TGTGCCAGCAACAGGGACAGGGCTAACACCATATATTTT. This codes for CASNRDRANTIYF.